The subject of this entry is one T cell receptor (beta chain). Its recognized antigen is unknown. Qualities for individual bases were not recorded, and no much larger clone is one base off. Library preparation used the immunoSEQ multiplex PCR assay. In most patients, genomic DNA was isolated using the Qiagen DNeasy Blood and Tissue Kit and sent frozen to Adaptive Biotechnologies for TCR sequencing. For most patients, genomic DNA was subjected to high-throughput TCR-beta CDR3 sequencing by Adaptive Biotechnologies. The paper's processing steps were these. Adaptive's ImmunoSEQ software supplied the TCR sequencing data for 15 to 20 patients, while MiXCR and VDJtools were used to process a few other patients. To correct CD4 versus CD8 sorting errors, any sequence found in both subsets at a frequency ratio below 5:1 was removed. CDR3 nucleotide sequences shared by donor and recipient were removed because the origin of these sequences could not be assigned. To count as alloreactive, a clone needed at least 2-fold expansion over unstimulated cells and a minimum CFSE-low frequency of 0.002% (template counts) or 0.001% (read counts). Clones were considered mappable if detected in sequenced pre-transplant spleen, lymph node, or MLR CFSE-low populations of the donor or recipient. Cumulative frequency of alloreactive clones was calculated as a percentage of all sequences weighted by copy number. Imported from immuneACCESS, the table was reduced by TCRdb to in-frame sequences with V and J called. These copies leave out some clones; in studies compared against another copy, an unresolved V gene accounts for under half, and the cause of the remainder is not known. V and J calls and clone size are those listed in that table; D and trimming were worked out from the DNA. The sample table lists about 70,000 clones, roughly 94% of them with a count of one. The ten most abundant clones make up around 0.56% of the sample.

This specimen belongs to a study of graft-versus-host responses after intestinal transplantation (dated by TCRdb to the early 2020s). Background for the entire study: Recipients received multivisceral, liver-intestinal, or isolated intestinal transplants. Anti-thymocyte globulin induction was given to all recipients, followed by maintenance tacrolimus and steroids for approximately 3 years. A peak of at least 4% donor T cells among recipient peripheral blood mononuclear cells was the definition used for donor T cell macrochimerism. To identify alloreactive clones, pre-transplant mixed lymphocyte reaction products were sequenced and then compared with unstimulated pre-transplant donor and recipient T cells. A cohort of about two dozen intestinal transplant recipients, including one retransplant, was enrolled, and a few patients lacking pretransplant specimens were excluded. Rather than being sequenced by the commercial service, samples from a few later patients were sequenced in-house on an Illumina MiSeq and processed with MiXCR. After intestinal transplantation, graft-versus-host and host-versus-graft alloreactive T cell clones in the graft, circulation and bone marrow were tracked using bulk TCR-beta CDR3 sequencing.

Study-wide findings and limitations: Early after transplant, peak levels of circulating GvH clones were associated with declines in HvG clones. In the allografts of patients with donor T cell macrochimerism, GvH to HvG T cell clonal ratios were high. GvH clones were detected in recipient bone marrow, and some of these GvH clones were observed earlier in ileal mucosa or blood, consistent with an intestinal mucosal origin. The relatively low number and heterogeneity of intestinal transplant patients limited the conclusions.

Taken from cysteine to phenylalanine, the CDR3 has 14 residues. The read is trimmed to its CDR3 DNA, 42 bases read in frame from base 1. The V end gives up 7 bases and the J end 2 bases, leaving 8 bases in the junction not matched to a gene. CDR1 and CDR2, looked up from the germline V gene, are MDHEN and SYDVKM. Interpreted using the paper, the time point label stands for: cells obtained before transplantation from donor or recipient. CD3+CD4+ and CD3+CD8+ populations were FACS-sorted from unstimulated pre-transplant donor and recipient cells taken from spleen or lymph nodes. The receptor chain draws on TRBV28 and TRBJ2-7; a stretch of 7 junction bases matches TRBD2. The clonotype originates from a human donor who received an intestinal transplant. Sequenced here: unstimulated CD8+ T cells sorted from spleen or lymph node cells, sampled before intestinal transplant. CDR3 protein: CASNPLAGAYEQYF. Here is the DNA: TGTGCCAGCAATCCCTTGGCGGGGGCCTACGAGCAGTACTTC.